The source of this T cell receptor beta chain is a study of T cells in Graves' hyperthyroidism and ophthalmopathy. Whole-study findings and limits: Separating ophthalmopathy from stable hyperthyroidism was achieved by a 13 V-J model. Most expanded thyroid clonotypes above 0.001 also appeared in blood.

Concerning this clonotype itself: The antigen remains undetermined.

V lost 5 bases and J 5 bases, leaving 16 bases between the germline ends. CDR1 is SGHTA, CDR2 FQGTGA, per germline. The CDR3 contains 14 residues. Researchers took RNA transcripts and amplified the TCR beta CDR3 regions from them. An initial round of RT-PCR targeting the TCR CDR3 relied on the HTBI primer set. TCRdb redid the calling of the multiplex PCR reads with MiXCR, one entry per CDR3 protein. This sample has hundreds of thousands of distinct CDR3 sequences, with around a sixth found just once. Sample collection date corresponds to first hyperthyroidism diagnosis, prior to any ophthalmopathy symptoms.

Source material: blood. The genes are TRBV7-3 and TRBJ2-7; possible D gene TRBD2, 7 bases. This sequence was found in a woman between 50 and 59 years old with Graves' hyperthyroidism that later progressed to Graves' ophthalmopathy. The CDR3 here is CASSPSGGTDEQYF. As DNA, the CDR3 is TGTGCCAGCAGCCCGTCGGGGGGCACAGACGAGCAGTACTTC.